The source of this T cell receptor beta chain is a study of cytomegalovirus exposure and HLA in healthy donors. Both 60 Vbeta primers and 13 Jbeta primers went into the PCR. Sequencing used immunoSEQ multiplex PCR; TCRdb keeps in-frame clones, though not all of them. Of 200,000 to 250,000 clones in the sample, more than 65% were seen once. This clonotype originated in a man in his late teens or twenties in good health and CMV-seronegative. The source material was PBMCs.

CDR3 residues: CASSLSGTATDTQYF. CDR3 sequence (DNA): TGTGCCAGCAGCCTTAGCGGGACAGCCACAGATACGCAGTATTTT. The V call is TRBV7-9, the J call TRBJ2-3; TRBD2 is a possible D gene (8 bases). In germline, CDR1 is SEHNR, CDR2 FQNEAQ (reference sequence). Trimming took off 5 bases at V and 2 bases at J, with 14 bases between the two ends. The CDR3 contains 15 residues.